This T cell receptor (beta chain) was found in a study of spatial heterogeneity in lung cancer. Looking at the study overall: There were 72 donors, all of them untreated patients with early-stage non-small cell lung cancer. Follow-up PBMC samples were sequenced when available, at a median of around 23 months after resection.

The CDR3 contains 15 residues. Germline V gene data show CDR1 as DFQATT and CDR2 as SNEGSKA (reference sequence). Trimming left V 6 bases short and J 6 bases short, with 24 bases between. In this sample, this clonotype turned up a few times. Its cognate antigen is unknown. Study results and limitations: Ubiquitous expanded tumor TCRs appeared in blood more at resection than follow-up.

One entry per CDR3 protein results from TCRdb running MiXCR on the 5' RACE reads. This table has 15,000 or so distinct CDR3 sequences, approximately 19% appearing once. Time point noted: blood at routine non-recurrence follow-up after resection. The study sequenced unsorted whole RNA from tumor, nontumor lung or frozen PBMC. V gene TRBV20-1 combines with J gene TRBJ2-7; D might be TRBD1 or TRBD2, each matching 6 bases. Here the sequenced sample was PBMCs, taken at follow-up. The sequence derives from a male donor with early-stage non-small cell lung cancer. The CDR3 DNA is TGCAGTGCCCGGGATTCGAGGGGGGCAGCGCTCGAGCAGTACTTC. It translates to CSARDSRGAALEQYF.